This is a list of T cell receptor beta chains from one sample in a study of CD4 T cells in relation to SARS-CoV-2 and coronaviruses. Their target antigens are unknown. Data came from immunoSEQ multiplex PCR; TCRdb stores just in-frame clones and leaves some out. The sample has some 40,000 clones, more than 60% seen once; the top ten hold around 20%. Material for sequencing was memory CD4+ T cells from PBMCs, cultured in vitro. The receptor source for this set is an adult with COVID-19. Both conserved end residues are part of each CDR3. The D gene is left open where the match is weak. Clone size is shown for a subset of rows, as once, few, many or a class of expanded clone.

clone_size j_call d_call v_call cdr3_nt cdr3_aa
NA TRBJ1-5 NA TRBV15 TGTGCCACCCAGCAGTCGCGCGGGTACAATCAGCCCCAGCATTTT CATQQSRGYNQPQHF
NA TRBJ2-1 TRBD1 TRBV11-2 TGTGCCAGCAGCTTCGTACTCCCGGGACAGGGGAACAATGAGCAGTTCTTC CASSFVLPGQGNNEQFF
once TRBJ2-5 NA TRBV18 TGTGCCAGCTCACCCGGGACCACCGATCGAGAGACCCAGTACTTC CASSPGTTDRETQYF
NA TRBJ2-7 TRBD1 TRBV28 TGTGCCAGCAGCCTAAACCCGGGACAGGGCCGCTACGAGCAGTACTTC CASSLNPGQGRYEQYF
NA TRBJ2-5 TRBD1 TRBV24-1 TGTGCCACCAGTGATTTCGGACAGGGGCTCTTCCAAGAGACCCAGTACTTC CATSDFGQGLFQETQYF
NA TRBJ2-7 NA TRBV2 TGTGCCAGCAGTGAAGTCCAGGGGTTTGGCCGGGGTTTGGGCTACGAGCAGTACTTC CASSEVQGFGRGLGYEQYF
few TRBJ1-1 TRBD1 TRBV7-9 TGTGCCAGCAGCTTAGGGGGGACAGGGCGAGCGGACACTGAAGCTTTCTTT CASSLGGTGRADTEAFF
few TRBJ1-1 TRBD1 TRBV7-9 TGTGCCAGCAGCCGGACAGGGGGCACTGAAGCTTTCTTT CASSRTGGTEAFF
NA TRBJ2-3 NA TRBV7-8 TGTGCCAGCAGCTTAAGCCTAGCCACAGATACGCAGTATTTT CASSLSLATDTQYF
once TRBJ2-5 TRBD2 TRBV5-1 TGCGCCAGCAGCCCATGGCGGGAGGGAGAAGAGACCCAGTACTTC CASSPWREGEETQYF
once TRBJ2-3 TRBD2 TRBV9 TGTGCCAGCAGCGTAGGAGGACTAGCGGGAGGGAACACAGATACGCAGTATTTT CASSVGGLAGGNTDTQYF
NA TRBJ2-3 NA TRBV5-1 TGCGCCACCCACAGGGGAGGTACAGATACGCAGTATTTT CATHRGGTDTQYF
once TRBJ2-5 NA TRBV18 TGTGCCAGCTCACCATCTGGGCGGCAAGAGACCCAGTACTTC CASSPSGRQETQYF
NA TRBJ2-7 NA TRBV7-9 TGTGCCAGCAGCTTAGGGAGCCTGGGGGAGCAGTACTTC CASSLGSLGEQYF
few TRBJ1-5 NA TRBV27 TGTGCCAGCAGTTTCGGAGGGAATCAGCCCCAGCATTTT CASSFGGNQPQHF
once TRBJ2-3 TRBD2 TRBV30 TGTGCCTGGAGTGTGACTAGCGGGAGAGGGTTTACGCAGTATTTT CAWSVTSGRGFTQYF
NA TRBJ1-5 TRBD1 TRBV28 TGTGCCAGCAGTTTAAGGGACAGGGCAAGATGGCAGCCCCAGCATTTT CASSLRDRARWQPQHF
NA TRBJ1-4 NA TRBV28 TGTGCCAGCCAAAGAGACCGGATTAATGAAAAACTGTTTTTT CASQRDRINEKLFF
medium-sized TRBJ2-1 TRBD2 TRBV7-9 TGTGCCAGCAGCGTTAGCGGGACCTCCTACAATGAGCAGTTCTTC CASSVSGTSYNEQFF
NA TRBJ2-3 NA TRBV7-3 TGTGCCAGCAGCTTAAGGGGACTGATAACAGATACGCAGTATTTT CASSLRGLITDTQYF
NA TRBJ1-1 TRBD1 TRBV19 TGTGCCAGTAGTATTGCCGGGACAGGGGACACTGAAGCTTTCTTT CASSIAGTGDTEAFF
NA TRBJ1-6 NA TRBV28 TGTGCCAGCAGTTTCATCTCTTCACCCCTCCACTTT CASSFISSPLHF
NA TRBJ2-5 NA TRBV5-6 TGTGCCAGCATAAGGAGGCGGTTCCAAGAGACCCAGTACTTC CASIRRRFQETQYF
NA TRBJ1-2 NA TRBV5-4 TGTGCCAGCAGCCCGGTCCAGGAGGGCAGGCAAGGCTACACCTTC CASSPVQEGRQGYTF